These T cell receptor beta chains were read from a single sample in a study of T cell changes during pregnancy in multiple sclerosis. The protocol was immunoSEQ multiplex PCR, while the TCRdb copy is restricted to in-frame clones and leaves out a portion. There are approximately 70,000 clones in the sample; 80% to 95% occur only once, and roughly 2% lies in the top ten. The sequencing used peripheral blood, collected in the second trimester of pregnancy. The origin of the receptors is a female donor with multiple sclerosis, enrolled in a pregnancy study. The CDR3 runs from the conserved cysteine through the conserved F or W.

j_call v_call cdr3_aa
TRBJ2-1 TRBV9 CASSVVGSGTYNEQFF
TRBJ1-5 TRBV6-5 CASSYRTGVNQPQHF
TRBJ1-1 TRBV7-8 CASSLLIRSREAFF
TRBJ1-2 TRBV7-2 CASSLTLGGRRGYTF
TRBJ1-4 TRBV9 CASSVATGQYNEKLFF
TRBJ2-4 TRBV30 CAWSVEVGLKNIQYF
TRBJ2-1 TRBV20-1 CSARGGSQFF
TRBJ2-4 TRBV7-8 CASSLTRQVGGVAKNIQYF
TRBJ2-7 TRBV5-4 CASSLTGRFEQYF
TRBJ2-2 TRBV30 CAWSVGVGELFF
TRBJ2-7 TRBV5-4 CASSLLAGEGEQYF
TRBJ1-1 TRBV5-1 CASSLVGRTEAFF
TRBJ1-6 TRBV28 CASSLAQGGSPLHF
TRBJ2-2 TRBV30 CAWSSGTAGELFF
TRBJ2-7 TRBV6-6 CASSYGGSAGVDEQYF
TRBJ2-7 TRBV5-1 CASSLDTTYEQYF
TRBJ2-7 TRBV10-3 CAIRDYSYEQYF
TRBJ2-5 TRBV7-9 CASSLRLAGKETQYF
TRBJ1-2 TRBV5-6 CASSLGGQGGYTF
TRBJ2-2 TRBV2 CASSLYGELFF
TRBJ2-1 TRBV18 CASSPLRDIRNNEQFF
TRBJ2-1 TRBV6-5 CASQGEGVNEQFF
TRBJ2-1 TRBV6-8 CASSYDGSSYNEQFF
TRBJ1-3 TRBV7-9 CASSPGSGNTIYF
TRBJ2-1 TRBV11-2 CASSFRLAGDNEQFF
TRBJ2-5 TRBV9 CASSVGTSGSGETQYF
TRBJ1-2 TRBV27 CASGATGDSLGYTF
TRBJ1-3 TRBV19 CASKLDRSSGNTIYF
TRBJ1-5 TRBV19 CASSKQGGSNQPQHF
TRBJ1-2 TRBV4-1 CASSQDAGYNLYGYTF
TRBJ2-2 TRBV14 CASSQYAGGTAGELFF
TRBJ1-6 TRBV30 CAWSPRAYNSPLHF
TRBJ2-7 TRBV27 CASSFIGEVVEQYF
TRBJ2-6 TRBV27 CASSFRTGYGANVLTF
TRBJ2-1 TRBV7-3 CASSARGGSYNEQFF
TRBJ2-1 TRBV7-7 CASSTGQGANEQFF
TRBJ1-1 TRBV7-8 CASSGGHTNTEAFF
TRBJ1-1 TRBV19 CASRGRTEAFF
TRBJ2-2 TRBV7-2 CASSFPAGGGTGELFF
TRBJ1-2 TRBV28 CASSSTDRGISHGYTF
TRBJ2-7 TRBV27 CASSPSPSYEQYF
TRBJ2-1 TRBV5-6 CASSPGLDRGLYNEQFF
TRBJ1-2 TRBV19 CATRGFGGYTF
TRBJ2-1 TRBV7-6 CASSLVGSGVEQFF
TRBJ2-5 TRBV5-6 CASSFTKQETQYF
TRBJ2-1 TRBV6-5 CASSYTGLAGGNEQFF
TRBJ2-4 TRBV19 CASGAVPLAKNIQYF
TRBJ2-1 TRBV1 CTSSEILAGASYNEQFF
TRBJ2-2 TRBV6-5 CASKTSGGGTGELFF
TRBJ1-1 TRBV4-3 CASSQEAGPSNTEAFF
TRBJ2-7 TRBV25-1 CASSEVGGAREEQYF
TRBJ2-7 TRBV4-3 CASSQDRGSYEQYF
TRBJ1-4 TRBV7-6 CASSFRRDSEKLFF
TRBJ2-2 TRBV6-4 CASRVLAGAAGELFF
TRBJ1-3 TRBV10-3 CAISDYGTSGNTIYF
TRBJ2-1 TRBV5-5 CASSSTGAYNEQFF
TRBJ1-1 TRBV7-8 CASSPGGENTEAFF